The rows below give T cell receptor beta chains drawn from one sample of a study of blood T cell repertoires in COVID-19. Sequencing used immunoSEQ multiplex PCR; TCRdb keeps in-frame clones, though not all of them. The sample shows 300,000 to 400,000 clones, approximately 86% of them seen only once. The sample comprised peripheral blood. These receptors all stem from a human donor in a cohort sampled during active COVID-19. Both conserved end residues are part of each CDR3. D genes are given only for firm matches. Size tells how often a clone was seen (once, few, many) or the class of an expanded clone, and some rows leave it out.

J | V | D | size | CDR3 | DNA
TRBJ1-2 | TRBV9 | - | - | CASSVGGSSGNYGYTF | TGTGCCAGCAGCGTAGGGGGATCGAGCGGAAACTATGGCTACACCTTC
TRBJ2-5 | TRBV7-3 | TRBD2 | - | CASSPPSGGQETQYF | TGTGCCAGCAGCCCCCCCAGCGGGGGGCAAGAGACCCAGTACTTC
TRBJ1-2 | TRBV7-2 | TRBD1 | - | CASSFGQGIGYTF | TGTGCCAGCAGCTTCGGACAGGGGATAGGCTACACCTTC
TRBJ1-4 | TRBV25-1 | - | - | CASSENLGAGVEKLFF | TGTGCCAGCAGTGAAAATCTGGGGGCAGGGGTCGAAAAACTGTTTTTT
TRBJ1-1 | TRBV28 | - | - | CAVEQTEAFF | TGTGCCGTAGAACAGACTGAAGCTTTCTTT
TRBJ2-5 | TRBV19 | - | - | CASTRPETQYF | TGTGCCAGTACCAGGCCGGAGACCCAGTACTTC
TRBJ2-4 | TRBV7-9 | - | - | CASSPAGLAKNIQYF | TGTGCCAGCAGCCCCGCGGGGTTGGCCAAAAACATTCAGTACTTC
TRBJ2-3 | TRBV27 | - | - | CASRMGANPSSTDTQYF | TGTGCCAGCAGGATGGGGGCGAACCCTTCTAGCACAGATACGCAGTATTTT
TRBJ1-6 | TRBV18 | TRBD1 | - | CATRRDSNSPLHF | TGTGCCACCCGCCGGGACAGTAATTCACCCCTCCACTTT
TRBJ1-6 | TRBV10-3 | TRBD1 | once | CAISESRGSGTESSPLHF | TGTGCCATCAGTGAGTCTAGGGGGTCCGGGACAGAAAGTTCACCCCTCCACTTT
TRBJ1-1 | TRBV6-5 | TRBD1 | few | CASRRTGPAEAFF | TGTGCCAGCAGACGGACAGGACCGGCTGAAGCTTTCTTT
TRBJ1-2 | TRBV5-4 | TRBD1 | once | CASSLEGGRGDGYTF | TGTGCCAGCAGCTTGGAGGGCGGCAGGGGGGACGGCTACACCTTC
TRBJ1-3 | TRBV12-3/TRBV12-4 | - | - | CASDWGLGNTIYF | TGTGCCAGCGACTGGGGGCTTGGAAACACCATATATTTT
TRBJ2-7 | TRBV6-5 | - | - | CASSRGSGDHEQYF | TGTGCCAGCAGCCGCGGGTCGGGGGACCACGAGCAGTACTTC
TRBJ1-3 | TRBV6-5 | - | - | CASSIRQASGNTIYF | TGTGCCAGCAGTATACGACAGGCCTCTGGAAACACCATATATTTT
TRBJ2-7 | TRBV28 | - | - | CASSLRVRSYEQYF | TGTGCCAGCAGTTTGAGGGTACGATCCTACGAGCAGTACTTC
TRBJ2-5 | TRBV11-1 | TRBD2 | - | CASSLGVAGNKETQYF | TGTGCCAGCAGCTTAGGGGTAGCGGGAAATAAGGAGACCCAGTACTTC
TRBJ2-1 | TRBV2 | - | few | CASRRVNNEQFF | TGTGCCAGCCGACGGGTGAACAATGAGCAGTTCTTC
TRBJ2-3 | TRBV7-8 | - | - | CASSDKPLRASTDTQYF | TGTGCCAGCAGCGACAAGCCTCTCAGGGCTAGCACAGATACGCAGTATTTT
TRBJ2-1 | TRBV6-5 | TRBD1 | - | CASSQDRGPSEQFF | TGTGCCAGCAGTCAGGACAGGGGGCCAAGTGAGCAGTTCTTC
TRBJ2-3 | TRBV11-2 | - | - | CASSLVQGTDTQYF | TGTGCCAGCAGCTTAGTACAGGGCACAGATACGCAGTATTTT
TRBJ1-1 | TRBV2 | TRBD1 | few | CASSGTGAEAFF | TGTGCCAGCAGTGGGACAGGGGCTGAAGCTTTCTTT
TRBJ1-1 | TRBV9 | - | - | CASSVGGGMNTEAFF | TGTGCCAGCAGCGTAGGTGGGGGGATGAACACTGAAGCTTTCTTT
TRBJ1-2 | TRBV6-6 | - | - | CASREGGAAGYTF | TGTGCCAGCCGAGAAGGCGGAGCCGCGGGCTACACCTTC
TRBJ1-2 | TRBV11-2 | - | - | CASSLSLLGGDGYTF | TGTGCCAGCAGCTTAAGTTTATTAGGGGGGGATGGCTACACCTTC
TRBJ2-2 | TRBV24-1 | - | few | CATSDLRDSNTGELFF | TGTGCCACCAGTGATTTGAGGGACTCGAACACCGGGGAGCTGTTTTTT
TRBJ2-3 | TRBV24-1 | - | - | CATRTRDNTQYF | TGTGCCACCAGAACGAGGGATAATACGCAGTATTTT
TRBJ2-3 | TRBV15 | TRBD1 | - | CATSPWGGTGGTDTQYF | TGTGCCACCAGCCCCTGGGGCGGGACAGGGGGTACAGATACGCAGTATTTT
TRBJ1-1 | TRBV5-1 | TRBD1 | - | CASSLDRGRVGTEAFF | TGCGCCAGCAGCCTGGACAGGGGGCGGGTAGGCACTGAAGCTTTCTTT
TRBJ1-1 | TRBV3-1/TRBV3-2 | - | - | CASSQDRGAEAFF | TGTGCCAGCAGCCAAGATCGGGGGGCTGAAGCTTTCTTT
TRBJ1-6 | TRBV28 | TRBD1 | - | CASSPGQAPNSPLHF | TGTGCCAGCAGCCCTGGACAGGCGCCAAATTCACCCCTCCACTTT
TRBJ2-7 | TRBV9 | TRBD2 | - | CASSVEVGGGGQAGASEQYF | TGTGCCAGCAGCGTAGAGGTTGGGGGCGGAGGTCAAGCGGGAGCGTCCGAGCAGTACTTC
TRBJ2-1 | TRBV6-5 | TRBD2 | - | CATGRGLANHNEQFF | TGTGCCACCGGGAGGGGACTAGCGAACCACAATGAGCAGTTCTTC
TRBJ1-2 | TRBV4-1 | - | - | CASSQGDRFYDGYTF | TGCGCCAGCAGCCAAGGAGACAGGTTTTATGATGGCTACACCTTC
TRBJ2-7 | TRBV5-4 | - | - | CASSFTTATEQYF | TGTGCCAGCAGCTTCACGACAGCTACCGAGCAGTACTTC
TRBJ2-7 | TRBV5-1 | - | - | CASSSRSGGGAGEQYF | TGCGCCAGCAGCTCCCGGTCAGGCGGAGGGGCAGGGGAGCAGTACTTC
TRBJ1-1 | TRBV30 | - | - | CAWSELRGWTEAFF | TGTGCCTGGAGTGAATTAAGGGGTTGGACTGAAGCTTTCTTT
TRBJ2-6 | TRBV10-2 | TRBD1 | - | CASSQIRGLTSAGANVLTF | TGCGCCAGCAGTCAAATCAGGGGGCTCACAAGCGCTGGGGCCAACGTCCTGACTTTC
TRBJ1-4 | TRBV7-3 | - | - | CASSSTVVATNEKLFF | TGTGCCAGCAGCTCGACAGTTGTGGCAACTAATGAAAAACTGTTTTTT
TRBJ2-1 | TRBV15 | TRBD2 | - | CATSRDWGLAGGNEQFF | TGTGCCACCAGCAGAGACTGGGGACTAGCGGGGGGGAATGAGCAGTTCTTC
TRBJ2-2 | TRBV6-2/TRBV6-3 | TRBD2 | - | CASSSGREAGELFF | TGTGCCAGCAGTTCGGGCCGGGAGGCCGGGGAGCTGTTTTTT
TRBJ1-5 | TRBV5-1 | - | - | CASSLGTGNQPQHF | TGCGCCAGCAGCCTGGGTACGGGCAATCAGCCCCAGCATTTT
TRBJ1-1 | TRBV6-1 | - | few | CASSEDPGVTEAFF | TGTGCCAGCAGTGAAGACCCGGGGGTCACTGAAGCTTTCTTT
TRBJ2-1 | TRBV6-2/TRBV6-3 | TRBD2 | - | CASSLTSGAPPYNEQFF | TGTGCCAGCAGTCTAACGAGCGGGGCTCCTCCTTACAATGAGCAGTTCTTC